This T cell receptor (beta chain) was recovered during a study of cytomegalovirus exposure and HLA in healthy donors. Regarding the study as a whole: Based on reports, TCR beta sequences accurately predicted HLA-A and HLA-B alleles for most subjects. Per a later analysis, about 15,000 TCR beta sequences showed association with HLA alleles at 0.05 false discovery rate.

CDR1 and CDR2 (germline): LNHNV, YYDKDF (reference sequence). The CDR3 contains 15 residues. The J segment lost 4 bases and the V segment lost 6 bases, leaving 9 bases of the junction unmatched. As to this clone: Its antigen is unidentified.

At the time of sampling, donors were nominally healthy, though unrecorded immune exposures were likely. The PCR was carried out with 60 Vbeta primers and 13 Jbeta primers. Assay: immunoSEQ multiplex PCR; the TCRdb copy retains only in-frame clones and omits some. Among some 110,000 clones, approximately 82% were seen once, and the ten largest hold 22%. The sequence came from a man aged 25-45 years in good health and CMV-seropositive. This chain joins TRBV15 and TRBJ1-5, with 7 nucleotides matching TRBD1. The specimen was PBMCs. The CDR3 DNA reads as TGTGCCACCAGGAGACAGGGTGATAGGAATCAGCCCCAGCATTTT. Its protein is CATRRQGDRNQPQHF.